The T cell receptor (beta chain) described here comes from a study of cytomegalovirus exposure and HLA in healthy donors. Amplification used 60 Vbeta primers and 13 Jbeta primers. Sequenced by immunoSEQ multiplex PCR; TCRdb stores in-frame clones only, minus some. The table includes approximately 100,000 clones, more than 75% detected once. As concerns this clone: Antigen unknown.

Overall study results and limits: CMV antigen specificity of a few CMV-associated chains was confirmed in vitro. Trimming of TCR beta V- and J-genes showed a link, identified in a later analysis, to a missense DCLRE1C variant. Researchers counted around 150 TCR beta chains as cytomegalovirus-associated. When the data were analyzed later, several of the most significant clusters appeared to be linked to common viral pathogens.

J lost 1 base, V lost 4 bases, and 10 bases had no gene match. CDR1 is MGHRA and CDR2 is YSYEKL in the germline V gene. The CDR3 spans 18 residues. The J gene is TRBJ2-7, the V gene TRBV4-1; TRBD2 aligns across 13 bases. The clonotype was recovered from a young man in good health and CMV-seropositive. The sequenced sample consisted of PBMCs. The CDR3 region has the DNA TGCGCCAGCAGCCGCCAAGGACTAGCGGGAGACTCTTCCTACGAGCAGTACTTC. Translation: CASSRQGLAGDSSYEQYF.